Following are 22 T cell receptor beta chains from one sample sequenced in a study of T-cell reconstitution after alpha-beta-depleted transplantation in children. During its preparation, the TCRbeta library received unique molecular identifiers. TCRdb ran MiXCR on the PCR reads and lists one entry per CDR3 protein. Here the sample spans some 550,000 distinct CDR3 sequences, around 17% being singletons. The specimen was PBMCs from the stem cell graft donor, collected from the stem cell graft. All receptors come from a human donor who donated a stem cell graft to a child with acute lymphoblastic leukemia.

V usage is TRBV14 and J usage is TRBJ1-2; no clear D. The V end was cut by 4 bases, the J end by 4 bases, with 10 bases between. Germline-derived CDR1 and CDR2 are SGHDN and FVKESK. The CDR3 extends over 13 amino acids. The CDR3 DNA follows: TGTGCCAGCAGCCCCTGGGCCCTCTATGGCTACACCTTC. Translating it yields CASSPWALYGYTF. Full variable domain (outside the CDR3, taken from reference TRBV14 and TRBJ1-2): EAGVTQFPSHSVIEKGQTVTLRCDPISGHDNLYWYRRVMGKEIKFLLHFVKESKQDESGMPNNRFLAERTGGTYSTLKVQPAELEDSGVYFCASSPWALYGYTFGSGTRLTVV.

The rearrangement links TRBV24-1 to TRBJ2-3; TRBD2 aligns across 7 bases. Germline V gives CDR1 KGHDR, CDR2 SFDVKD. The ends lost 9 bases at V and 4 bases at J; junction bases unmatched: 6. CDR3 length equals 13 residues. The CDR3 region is CATRGRVSDTQYF. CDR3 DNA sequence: TGTGCCACCCGAGGGAGGGTTTCAGATACGCAGTATTTT.

The CDR3 DNA follows: TGTGCCAGCTCACCACGGGACGCGAACTCCTACGAGCAGTACTTC. It specifies CASSPRDANSYEQYF. This chain links TRBV18 with TRBJ2-7, with D possibly called TRBD1 or TRBD2 (5 bases each). There are 15 residues in the CDR3. Trimming cost V 1 base and J 0 bases, with 10 bases left between them. The germline CDR1 and CDR2 sequences are KGHSH and LQKENI.

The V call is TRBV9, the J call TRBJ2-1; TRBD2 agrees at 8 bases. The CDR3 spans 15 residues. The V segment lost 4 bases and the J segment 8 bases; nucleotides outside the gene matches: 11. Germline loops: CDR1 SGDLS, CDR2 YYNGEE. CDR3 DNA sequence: TGTGCCAGCAGCTCTCCCGGGACTAGTGAGGATGAGCAGTTCTTC. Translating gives CASSSPGTSEDEQFF.

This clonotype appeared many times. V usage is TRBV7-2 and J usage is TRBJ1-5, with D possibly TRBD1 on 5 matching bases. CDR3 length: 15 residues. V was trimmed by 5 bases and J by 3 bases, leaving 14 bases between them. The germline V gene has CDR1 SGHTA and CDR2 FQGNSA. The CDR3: CASSRGISHNQPQHF. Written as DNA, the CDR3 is TGTGCCAGCAGCCGGGGCATCTCACACAATCAGCCCCAGCATTTT.

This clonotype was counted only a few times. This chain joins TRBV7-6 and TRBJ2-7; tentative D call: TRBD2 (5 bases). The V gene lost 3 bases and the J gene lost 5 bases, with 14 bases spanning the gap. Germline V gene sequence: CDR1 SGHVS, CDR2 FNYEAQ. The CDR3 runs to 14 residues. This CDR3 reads CASSFRGLHHEQYF. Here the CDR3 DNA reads TGTGCCAGCAGCTTCCGGGGTCTTCACCACGAGCAGTACTTC.

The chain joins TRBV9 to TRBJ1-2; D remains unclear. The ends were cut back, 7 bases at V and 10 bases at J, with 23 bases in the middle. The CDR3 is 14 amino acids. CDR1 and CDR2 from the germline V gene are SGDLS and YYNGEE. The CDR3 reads CASCPSPFPFAYTF. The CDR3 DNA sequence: TGTGCCAGCTGCCCCAGTCCGTTTCCGTTTGCCTACACCTTC.

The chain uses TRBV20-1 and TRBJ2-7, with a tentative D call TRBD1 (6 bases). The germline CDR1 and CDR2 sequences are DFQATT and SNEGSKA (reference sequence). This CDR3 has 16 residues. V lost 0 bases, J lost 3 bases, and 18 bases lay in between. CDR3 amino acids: CSARDLGRGFYYEQYF. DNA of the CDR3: TGCAGTGCTAGAGATCTCGGCAGGGGTTTTTACTACGAGCAGTACTTC.

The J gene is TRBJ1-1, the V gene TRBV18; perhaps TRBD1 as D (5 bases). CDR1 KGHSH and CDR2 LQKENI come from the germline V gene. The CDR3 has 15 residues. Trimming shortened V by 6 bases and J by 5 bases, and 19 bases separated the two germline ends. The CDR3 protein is CASSNWGGLRTEAFF. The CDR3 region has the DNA TGTGCCAGCTCCAACTGGGGGGGTTTAAGAACTGAAGCTTTCTTT.

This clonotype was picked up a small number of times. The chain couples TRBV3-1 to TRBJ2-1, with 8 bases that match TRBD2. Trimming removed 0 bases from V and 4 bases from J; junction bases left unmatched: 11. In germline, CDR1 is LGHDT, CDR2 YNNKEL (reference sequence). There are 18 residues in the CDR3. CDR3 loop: CASSQEKLTGGLYNEQFF. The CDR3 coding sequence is TGTGCCAGCAGCCAAGAAAAGTTGACGGGAGGGCTATACAATGAGCAGTTCTTC.

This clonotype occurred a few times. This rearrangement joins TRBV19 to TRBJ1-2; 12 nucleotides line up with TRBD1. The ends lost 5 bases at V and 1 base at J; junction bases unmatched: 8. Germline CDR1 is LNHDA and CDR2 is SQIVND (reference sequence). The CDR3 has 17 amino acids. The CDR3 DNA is TGTGCCAGTAGTGCCGGGACAGGGGGCTCGGATAACTATGGCTACACCTTC. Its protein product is CASSAGTGGSDNYGYTF.

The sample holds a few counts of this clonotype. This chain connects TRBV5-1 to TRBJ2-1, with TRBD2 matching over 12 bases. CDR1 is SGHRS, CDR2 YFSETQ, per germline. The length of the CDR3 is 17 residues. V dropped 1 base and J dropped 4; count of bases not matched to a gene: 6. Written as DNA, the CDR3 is TGCGCCAGCAGCTTGACGCCTAGCGGGAGGGGTTACAATGAGCAGTTCTTC. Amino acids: CASSLTPSGRGYNEQFF. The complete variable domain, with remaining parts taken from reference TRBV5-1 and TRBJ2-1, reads KAGVTQTPRYLIKTRGQQVTLSCSPISGHRSVSWYQQTPGQGLQFLFEYFSETQRNKGNFPGRFSGRQFSNSRSEMNVSTLELGDSALYLCASSLTPSGRGYNEQFFGPGTRLTVL.

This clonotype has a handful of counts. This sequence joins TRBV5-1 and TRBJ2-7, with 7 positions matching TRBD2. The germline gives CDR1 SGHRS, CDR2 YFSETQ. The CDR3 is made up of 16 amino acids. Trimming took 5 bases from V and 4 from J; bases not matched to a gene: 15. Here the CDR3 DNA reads TGCGCCAGCAGGAAACGGGACTCGGCTAGCGGATACGAGCAGTACTTC. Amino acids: CASRKRDSASGYEQYF.

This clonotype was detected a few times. This CDR3 reads CASSQGGQAYEQYF. The CDR3 coding sequence is TGCGCCAGCAGCCAGGGGGGCCAGGCCTACGAGCAGTACTTC. J is TRBJ2-7 and V is TRBV4-1; D tentatively reads TRBD1 or TRBD2 (6 bases each). This CDR3 is built from 14 residues. Trimming took 3 bases from V and 2 from J, leaving 11 bases between them. Looked up from germline, CDR1 is MGHRA and CDR2 is YSYEKL.

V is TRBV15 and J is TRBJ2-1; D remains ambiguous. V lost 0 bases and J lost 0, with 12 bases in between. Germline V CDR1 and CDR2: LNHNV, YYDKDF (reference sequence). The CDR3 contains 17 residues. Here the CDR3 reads CATSRDGRLRSYNEQFF. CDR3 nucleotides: TGTGCCACCAGCAGAGATGGCCGCCTCCGCTCCTACAATGAGCAGTTCTTC. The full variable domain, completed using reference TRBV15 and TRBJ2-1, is DAMVIQNPRYQVTQFGKPVTLSCSQTLNHNVMYWYQQKSSQAPKLLFHYYDKDFNNEADTPDNFQSRRPNTSFCFLDIRSPGLGDTAMYLCATSRDGRLRSYNEQFFGPGTRLTVL.

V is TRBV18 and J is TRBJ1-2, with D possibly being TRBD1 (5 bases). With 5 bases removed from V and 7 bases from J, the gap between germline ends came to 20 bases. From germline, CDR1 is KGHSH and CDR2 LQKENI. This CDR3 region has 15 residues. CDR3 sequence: CASSSGTHSGLGYTF. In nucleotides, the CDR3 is TGTGCCAGCTCATCGGGGACCCACTCGGGCCTTGGCTACACCTTC.

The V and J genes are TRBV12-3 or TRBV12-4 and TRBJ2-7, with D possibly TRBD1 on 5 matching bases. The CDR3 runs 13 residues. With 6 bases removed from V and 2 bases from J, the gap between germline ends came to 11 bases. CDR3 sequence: CASRVSGTYEQYF. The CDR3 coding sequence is TGTGCCAGCAGGGTGTCAGGGACCTACGAGCAGTACTTC.

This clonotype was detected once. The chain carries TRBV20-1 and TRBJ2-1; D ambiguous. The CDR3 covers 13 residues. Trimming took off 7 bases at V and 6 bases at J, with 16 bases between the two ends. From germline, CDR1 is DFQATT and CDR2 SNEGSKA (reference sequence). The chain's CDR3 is CSVRGRYGNEQFF. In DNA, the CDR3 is TGCAGTGTCCGTGGCCGGTATGGCAATGAGCAGTTCTTC.

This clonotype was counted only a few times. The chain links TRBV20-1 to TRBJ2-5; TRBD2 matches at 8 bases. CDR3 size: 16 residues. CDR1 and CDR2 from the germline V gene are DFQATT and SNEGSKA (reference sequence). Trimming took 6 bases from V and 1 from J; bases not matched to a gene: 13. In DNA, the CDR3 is TGCAGTGCAGGCGGGACTAGAAGGGTGGCCCAAGAGACCCAGTACTTC. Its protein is CSAGGTRRVAQETQYF.

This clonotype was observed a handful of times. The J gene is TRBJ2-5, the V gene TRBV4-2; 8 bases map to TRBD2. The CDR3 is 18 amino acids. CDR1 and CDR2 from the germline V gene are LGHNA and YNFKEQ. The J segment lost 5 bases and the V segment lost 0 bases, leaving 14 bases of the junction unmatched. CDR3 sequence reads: CASSQDLIFRGLGETQYF. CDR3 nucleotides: TGTGCCAGCAGCCAAGATCTAATCTTCAGGGGACTAGGGGAGACCCAGTACTTC.

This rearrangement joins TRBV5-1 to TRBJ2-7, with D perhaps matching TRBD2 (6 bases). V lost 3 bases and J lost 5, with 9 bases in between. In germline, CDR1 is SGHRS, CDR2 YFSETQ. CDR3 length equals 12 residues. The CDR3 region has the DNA TGCGCCAGCAGCTCCTGGGGGGACGAGCAGTACTTC. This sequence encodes CASSSWGDEQYF.

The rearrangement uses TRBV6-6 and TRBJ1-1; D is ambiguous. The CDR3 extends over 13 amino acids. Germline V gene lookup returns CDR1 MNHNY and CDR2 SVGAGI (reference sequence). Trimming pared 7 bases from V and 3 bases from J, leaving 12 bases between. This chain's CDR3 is CASNPGRYTEAFF. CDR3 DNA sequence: TGTGCCAGCAACCCGGGCAGGTACACTGAAGCTTTCTTT.